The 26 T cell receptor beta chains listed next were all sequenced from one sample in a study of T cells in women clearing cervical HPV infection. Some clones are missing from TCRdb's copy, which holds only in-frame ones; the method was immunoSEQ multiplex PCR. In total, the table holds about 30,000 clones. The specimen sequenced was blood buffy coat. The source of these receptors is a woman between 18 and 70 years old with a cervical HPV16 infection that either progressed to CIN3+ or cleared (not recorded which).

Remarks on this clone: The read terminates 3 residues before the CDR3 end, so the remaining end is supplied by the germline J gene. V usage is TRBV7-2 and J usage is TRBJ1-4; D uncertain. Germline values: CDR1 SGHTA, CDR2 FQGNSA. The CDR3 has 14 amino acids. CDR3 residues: CASSLDPGFSPLFF. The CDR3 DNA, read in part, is TGTGCCAGCAGCTTAGACCCGGGTTTTTCACCA.

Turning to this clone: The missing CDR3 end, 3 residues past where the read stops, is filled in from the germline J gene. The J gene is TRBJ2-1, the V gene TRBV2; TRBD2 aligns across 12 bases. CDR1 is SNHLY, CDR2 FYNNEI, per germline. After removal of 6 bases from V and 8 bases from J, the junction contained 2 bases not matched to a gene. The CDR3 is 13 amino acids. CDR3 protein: CASRLAGGDEQFF. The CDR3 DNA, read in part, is TGTGCCAGCAGGCTAGCGGGAGGGGATGAG.

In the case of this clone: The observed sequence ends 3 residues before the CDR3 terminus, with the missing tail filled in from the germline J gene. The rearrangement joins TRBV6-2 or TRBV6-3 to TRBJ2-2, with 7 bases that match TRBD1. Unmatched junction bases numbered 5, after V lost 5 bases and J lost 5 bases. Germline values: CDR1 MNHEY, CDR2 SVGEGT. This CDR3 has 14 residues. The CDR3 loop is CASSKTGLTGELFF. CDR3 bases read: TGTGCCAGCAGTAAGACAGGGCTTACCGGGGAG.

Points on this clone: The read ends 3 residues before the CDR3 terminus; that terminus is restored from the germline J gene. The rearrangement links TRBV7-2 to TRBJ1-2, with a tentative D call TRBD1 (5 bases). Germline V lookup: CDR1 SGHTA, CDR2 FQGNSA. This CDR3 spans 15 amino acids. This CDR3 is CASSFSGTMNNDYTF. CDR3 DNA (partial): TGTGCCAGCAGTTTTTCCGGGACTATGAACAATGAC.

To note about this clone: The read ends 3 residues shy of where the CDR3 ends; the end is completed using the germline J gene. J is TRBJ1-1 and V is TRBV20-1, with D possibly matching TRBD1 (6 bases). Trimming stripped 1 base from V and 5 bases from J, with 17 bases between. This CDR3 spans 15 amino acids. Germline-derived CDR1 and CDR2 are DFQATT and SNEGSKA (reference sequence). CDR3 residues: CSARGPRGGGTEAFF. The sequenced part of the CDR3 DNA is TGCAGTGCTAGAGGACCCCGGGGGGGCGGGACTGAA.

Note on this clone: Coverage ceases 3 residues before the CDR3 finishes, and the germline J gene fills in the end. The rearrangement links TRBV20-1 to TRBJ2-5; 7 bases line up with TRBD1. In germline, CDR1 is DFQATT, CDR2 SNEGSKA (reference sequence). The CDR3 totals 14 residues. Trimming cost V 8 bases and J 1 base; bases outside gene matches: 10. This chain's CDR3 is CSTSTGAPQETQYF. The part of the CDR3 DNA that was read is TGCAGTACCTCCACAGGGGCCCCCCAAGAGACC.

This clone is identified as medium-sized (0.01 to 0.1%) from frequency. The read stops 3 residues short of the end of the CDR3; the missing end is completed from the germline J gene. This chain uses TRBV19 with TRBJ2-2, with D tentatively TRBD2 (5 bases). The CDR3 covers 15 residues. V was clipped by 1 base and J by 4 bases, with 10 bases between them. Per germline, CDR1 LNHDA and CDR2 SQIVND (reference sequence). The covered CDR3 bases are TGTGCCAGTAGTATAGGAGGGCCTCCCACCGGGGAG. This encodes CASSIGGPPTGE. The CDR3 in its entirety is CASSIGGPPTGELFF.

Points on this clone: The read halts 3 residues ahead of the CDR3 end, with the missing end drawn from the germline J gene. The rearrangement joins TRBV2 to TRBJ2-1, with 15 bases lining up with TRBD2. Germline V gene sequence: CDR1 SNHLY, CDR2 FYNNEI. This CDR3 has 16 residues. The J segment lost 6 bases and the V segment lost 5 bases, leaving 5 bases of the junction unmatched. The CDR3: CASSSLGLAGGNEQFF. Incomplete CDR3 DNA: TGTGCCAGCAGTTCCCTGGGACTAGCGGGAGGCAATGAG.

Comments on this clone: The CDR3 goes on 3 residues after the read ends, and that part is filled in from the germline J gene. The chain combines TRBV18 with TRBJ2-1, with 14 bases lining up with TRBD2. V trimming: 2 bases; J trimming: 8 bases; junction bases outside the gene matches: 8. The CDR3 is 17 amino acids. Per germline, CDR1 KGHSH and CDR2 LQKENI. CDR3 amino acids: CASSPATGTSGSDEQFF. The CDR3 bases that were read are TGTGCCAGCTCACCAGCGACGGGGACTAGCGGGAGTGATGAG.

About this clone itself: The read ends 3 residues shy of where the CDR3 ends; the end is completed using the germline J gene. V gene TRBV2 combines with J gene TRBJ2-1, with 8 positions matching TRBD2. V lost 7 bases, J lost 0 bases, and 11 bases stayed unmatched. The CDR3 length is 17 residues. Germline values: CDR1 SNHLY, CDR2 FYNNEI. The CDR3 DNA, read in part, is TGTGCCAGCAAACCAGCGGGAGTAGTCCTCTCCTACAATGAG. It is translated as CASKPAGVVLSYNE. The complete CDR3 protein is CASKPAGVVLSYNEQFF.

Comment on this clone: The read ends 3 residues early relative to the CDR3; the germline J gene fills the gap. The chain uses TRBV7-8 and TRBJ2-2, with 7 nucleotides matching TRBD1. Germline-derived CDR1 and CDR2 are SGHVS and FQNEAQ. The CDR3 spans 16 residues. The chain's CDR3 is CASSQDRVTTNEKLFF. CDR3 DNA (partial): TGTGCCAGCAGCCAAGACAGGGTGACGACTAATGAAAAG.

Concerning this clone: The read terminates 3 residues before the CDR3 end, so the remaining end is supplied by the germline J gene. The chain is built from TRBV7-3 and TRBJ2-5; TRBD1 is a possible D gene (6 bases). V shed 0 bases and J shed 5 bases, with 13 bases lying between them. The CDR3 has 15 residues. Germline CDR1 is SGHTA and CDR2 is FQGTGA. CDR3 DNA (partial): TGTGCCAGCAGCTTAACGGGGGCCGGGCGGGAGACC. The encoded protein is CASSLTGAGRET. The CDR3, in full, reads CASSLTGAGRETQYF. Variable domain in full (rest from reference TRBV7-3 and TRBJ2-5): GAGVSQTPSNKVTEKGKYVELRCDPISGHTALYWYRQSLGQGPEFLIYFQGTGAADDSGLPNDRFFAVRPEGSVSTLKIQRTERGDSAVYLCASSLTGAGRETQYFGPGTRLLVL.

The CDR3 loop is CSATTSGRRYTQYF. Incomplete CDR3 DNA: TGCAGTGCTACCACTAGCGGGAGGAGATATACG. J is TRBJ2-3 and V is TRBV20-1; 12 bases align to TRBD2. The read ends 3 residues before the CDR3 terminus; that terminus is restored from the germline J gene. Germline-derived CDR1 and CDR2 are DFQATT and SNEGSKA (reference sequence). Trimming removed 4 bases from V and 7 bases from J; junction bases left unmatched: 6. The CDR3 contains 14 residues.

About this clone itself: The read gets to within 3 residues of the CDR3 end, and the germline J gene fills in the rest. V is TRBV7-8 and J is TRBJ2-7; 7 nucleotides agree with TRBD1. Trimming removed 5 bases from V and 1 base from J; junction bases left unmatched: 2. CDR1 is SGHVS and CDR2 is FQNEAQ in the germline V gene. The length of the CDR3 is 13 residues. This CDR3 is CASSPGQSYEQYF. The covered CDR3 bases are TGTGCCAGCAGCCCGGGACAGTCCTACGAG.

The CDR3 DNA, read in part, is TGCAGTGCTAGAGACCCGCGGCAGGGAGAGACC. This codes for CSARDPRQGET. Given in full, the CDR3 is CSARDPRQGETQYF. The chain joins TRBV20-1 to TRBJ2-5; tentative D call: TRBD1 (5 bases). Read coverage stops 3 residues before the CDR3 terminus; the germline J gene supplies the remainder. This CDR3 contains 14 residues. The ends were cut back, 0 bases at V and 4 bases at J, with 12 bases in the middle. Germline lookup yields CDR1 DFQATT and CDR2 SNEGSKA (reference sequence).

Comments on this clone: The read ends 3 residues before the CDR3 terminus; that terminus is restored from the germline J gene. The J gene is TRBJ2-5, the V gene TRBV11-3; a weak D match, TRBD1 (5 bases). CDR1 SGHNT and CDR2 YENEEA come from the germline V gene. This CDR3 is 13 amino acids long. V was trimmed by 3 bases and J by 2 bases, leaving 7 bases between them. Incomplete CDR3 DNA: TGTGCCAGCAGCTTTGACAGTCAAGAGACC. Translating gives CASSFDSQET. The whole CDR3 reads CASSFDSQETQYF.

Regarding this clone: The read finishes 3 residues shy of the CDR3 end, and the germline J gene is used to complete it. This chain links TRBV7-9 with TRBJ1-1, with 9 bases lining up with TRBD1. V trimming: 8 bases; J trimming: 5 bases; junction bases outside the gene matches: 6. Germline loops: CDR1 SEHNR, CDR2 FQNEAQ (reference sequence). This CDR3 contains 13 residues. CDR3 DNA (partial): TGTGCCAGCGGATACAGGGGGCTTACTGAA. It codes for CASGYRGLTE. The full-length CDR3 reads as CASGYRGLTEAFF.

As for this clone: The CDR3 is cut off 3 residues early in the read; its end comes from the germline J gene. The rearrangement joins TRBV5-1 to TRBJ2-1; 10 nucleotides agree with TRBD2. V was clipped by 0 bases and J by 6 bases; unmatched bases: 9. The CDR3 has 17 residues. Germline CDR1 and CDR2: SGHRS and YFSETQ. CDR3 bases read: TGCGCCAGCAGCTTGGGTTACTCTAGCGGGAGCCCCAATGAG. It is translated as CASSLGYSSGSPNE. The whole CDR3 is CASSLGYSSGSPNEQFF. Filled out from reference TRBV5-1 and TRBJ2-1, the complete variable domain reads KAGVTQTPRYLIKTRGQQVTLSCSPISGHRSVSWYQQTPGQGLQFLFEYFSETQRNKGNFPGRFSGRQFSNSRSEMNVSTLELGDSALYLCASSLGYSSGSPNEQFFGPGTRLTVL.

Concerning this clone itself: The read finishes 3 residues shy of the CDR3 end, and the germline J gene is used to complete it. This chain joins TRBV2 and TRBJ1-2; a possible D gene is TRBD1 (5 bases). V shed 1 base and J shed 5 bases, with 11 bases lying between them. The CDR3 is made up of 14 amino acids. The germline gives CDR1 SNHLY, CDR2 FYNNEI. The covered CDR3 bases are TGTGCCAGCAGTGAAGAACAGGAAAGTTATGGC. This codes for CASSEEQESYG. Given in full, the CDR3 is CASSEEQESYGYTF.

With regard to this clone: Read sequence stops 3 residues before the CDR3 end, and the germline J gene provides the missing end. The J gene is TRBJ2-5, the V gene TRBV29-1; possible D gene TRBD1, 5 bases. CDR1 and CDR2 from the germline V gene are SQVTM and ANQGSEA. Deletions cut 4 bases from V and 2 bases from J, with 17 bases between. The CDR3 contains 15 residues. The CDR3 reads CSVAVSGLRQETQYF. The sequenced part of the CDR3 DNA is TGCAGCGTTGCAGTTTCAGGGTTAAGGCAAGAGACC.

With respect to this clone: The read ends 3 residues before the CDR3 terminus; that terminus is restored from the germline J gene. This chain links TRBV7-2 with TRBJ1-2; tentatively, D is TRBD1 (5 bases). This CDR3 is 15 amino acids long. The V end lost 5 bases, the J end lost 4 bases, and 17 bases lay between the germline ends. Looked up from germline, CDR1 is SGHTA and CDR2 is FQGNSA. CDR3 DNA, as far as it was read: TGTGCCAGCAGCCGGGAACGGACACGATCCTATGGC. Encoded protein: CASSRERTRSYG. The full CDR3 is CASSRERTRSYGYTF.

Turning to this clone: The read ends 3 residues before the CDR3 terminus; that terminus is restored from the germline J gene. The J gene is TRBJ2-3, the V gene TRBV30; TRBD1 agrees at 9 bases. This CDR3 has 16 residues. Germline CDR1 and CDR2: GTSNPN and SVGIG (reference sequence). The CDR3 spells CAWSPEGQGLNQPQYF. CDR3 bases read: TGTGCCTGGAGTCCTGAGGGACAGGGTTTGAATCAGCCG.

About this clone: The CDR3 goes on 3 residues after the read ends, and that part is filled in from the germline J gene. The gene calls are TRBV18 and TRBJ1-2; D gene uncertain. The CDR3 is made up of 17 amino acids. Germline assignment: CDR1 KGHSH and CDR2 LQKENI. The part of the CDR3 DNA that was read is TGTGCCAGCTCATCAATGATTGGTAGCGGGAGCGCAGATACC. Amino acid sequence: CASSSMIGSGSADT. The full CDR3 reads CASSSMIGSGSADTYTF.

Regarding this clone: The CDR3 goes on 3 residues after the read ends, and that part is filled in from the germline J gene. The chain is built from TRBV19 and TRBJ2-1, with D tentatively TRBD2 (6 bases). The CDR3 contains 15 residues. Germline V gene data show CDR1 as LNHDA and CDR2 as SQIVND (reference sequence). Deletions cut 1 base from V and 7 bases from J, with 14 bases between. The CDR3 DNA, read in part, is TGTGCCAGTAGTATAGCCAGGGACTTCTCGAATGAG. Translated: CASSIARDFSNE. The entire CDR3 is CASSIARDFSNEQFF. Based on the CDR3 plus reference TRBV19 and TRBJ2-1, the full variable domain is DGGITQSPKYLFRKEGQNVTLSCEQNLNHDAMYWYRQDPGQGLRLIYYSQIVNDFQKGDIAEGYSVSREKKESFPLTVTSAQKNPTAFYLCASSIARDFSNEQFFGPGTRLTVL.

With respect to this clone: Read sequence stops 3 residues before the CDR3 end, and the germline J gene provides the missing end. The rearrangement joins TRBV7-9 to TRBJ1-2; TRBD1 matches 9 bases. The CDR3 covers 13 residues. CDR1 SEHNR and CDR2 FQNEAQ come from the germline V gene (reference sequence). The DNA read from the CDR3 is TGTGCCAGCAGCCTTACAGGGGGCGAAAGC. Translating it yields CASSLTGGES. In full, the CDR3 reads CASSLTGGESYTF.

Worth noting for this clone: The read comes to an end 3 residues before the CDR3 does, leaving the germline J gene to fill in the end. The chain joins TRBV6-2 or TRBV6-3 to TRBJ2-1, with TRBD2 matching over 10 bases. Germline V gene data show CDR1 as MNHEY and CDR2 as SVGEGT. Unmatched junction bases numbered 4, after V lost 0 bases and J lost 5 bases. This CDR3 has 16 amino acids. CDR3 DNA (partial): TGTGCCAGCAGTTACTCCTGGCTAGCGGGGGACAATGAG. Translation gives CASSYSWLAGDNE. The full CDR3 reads CASSYSWLAGDNEQFF.